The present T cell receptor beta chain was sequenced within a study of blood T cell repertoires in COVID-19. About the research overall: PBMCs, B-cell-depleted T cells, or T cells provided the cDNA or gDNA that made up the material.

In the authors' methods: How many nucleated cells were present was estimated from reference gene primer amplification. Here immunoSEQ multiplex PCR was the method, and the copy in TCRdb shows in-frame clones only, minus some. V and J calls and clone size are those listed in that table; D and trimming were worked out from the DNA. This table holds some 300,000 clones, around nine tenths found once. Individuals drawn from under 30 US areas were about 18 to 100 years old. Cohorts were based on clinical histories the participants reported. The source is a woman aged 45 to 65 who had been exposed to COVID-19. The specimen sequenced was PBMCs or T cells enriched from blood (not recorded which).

The CDR3 bases are TGTGCCACCAGCAGAGATCTTTTGGACAGTTCCTACGAGCAGTACTTC. Its protein is CATSRDLLDSSYEQYF. J is TRBJ2-7 and V is TRBV15; possible D gene TRBD1, 6 bases. Germline V gives CDR1 LNHNV, CDR2 YYDKDF (reference sequence). The CDR3 totals 16 residues. V lost 0 bases to trimming and J lost 1 base, with 13 bases between them.